This TCR beta chain was documented in a study of blood T cell dynamics during melanoma immunotherapy. Overall study: Metastatic melanoma patients received first-line pembrolizumab or nivolumab plus ipilimumab.

Looked up from germline, CDR1 is SGHRS and CDR2 is YFSETQ. Trimming removed 4 bases from V and 9 bases from J, with 11 bases in between. The CDR3 length is 12 residues. Using immunoSEQ multiplex PCR, the repertoire was profiled, and TCRdb retains in-frame clones only, with some absent. The table has under 20,000 clones, approximately 80% seen once; the top ten hold about 8.1%. This sample's time point: pre-treatment baseline. This chain joins TRBV5-1 and TRBJ2-1, with D possibly called TRBD1 or TRBD2 (5 bases each). Sequenced here: blood, sampled from a patient treated with checkpoint blockade. The sequence came from a human donor with melanoma. The DNA for the CDR3 is TGCGCCAGCAGCCGGGACGAGGGTGAGCAGTTCTTC. It encodes CASSRDEGEQFF.